Shown below are 13 T cell receptor beta chains from a single sample sequenced in a study of blood T cell repertoires in COVID-19 (dated by TCRdb to 2020 to 2021). Receptor libraries were prepared by the immunoSEQ multiplex PCR assay. TCRdb provides this immuneACCESS table in a form limited to in-frame rearrangements. Some clones are lacking; in checked studies, under half of them reflect an unresolved V gene, and why the rest are absent is not known. For this sample the table gives around 300,000 clones, of which over 75% were detected only once. 10% to 15% of the sample comes from the top ten. The sample was peripheral blood. The origin of the receptors is a human donor in a cohort sampled during active COVID-19.

The gene calls are TRBV28 and TRBJ1-1, with D tentatively TRBD1 (6 bases). In germline, CDR1 is MDHEN, CDR2 SYDVKM. This CDR3 spans 12 amino acids. With 3 bases removed from V and 7 bases from J, the gap between germline ends came to 9 bases. The CDR3 nucleotides are TGTGCCAGCAGTTTTGGGGGCAGTGAAGCTTTCTTT. Its translation: CASSFGGSEAFF.

Of note for this clone: The sample contains more than one DNA sequence encoding this CDR3. The chain uses TRBV14 and TRBJ2-7; TRBD1 matches 9 bases. The J segment lost 2 bases and the V segment lost 8 bases, leaving 4 bases of the junction unmatched. CDR1 and CDR2 (germline): SGHDN, FVKESK. The length of the CDR3 is 13 residues. CDR3 sequence (DNA): TGTGCCAGCTCCCGGGACAGGGCCTACGAGCAGTACTTC. Translation: CASSRDRAYEQYF.

The chain joins TRBV15 to TRBJ1-1; maybe TRBD1 (6 bases). Germline CDR1 reads LNHNV; CDR2 reads YYDKDF (reference sequence). The CDR3 is 15 amino acids. Trimming shortened V by 5 bases and J by 4 bases, and 17 bases separated the two germline ends. The CDR3 sequence: CATSARGQLLTEAFF. In DNA form, the CDR3 reads TGTGCCACCAGCGCCCGAGGACAGCTTCTCACTGAAGCTTTCTTT.

V gene TRBV18 combines with J gene TRBJ1-2; possibly TRBD1 for D (6 bases). Germline V gives CDR1 KGHSH, CDR2 LQKENI. This CDR3 has 13 amino acids. V dropped 3 bases and J dropped 2 bases, with 7 bases sitting between them. CDR3 DNA sequence: TGTGCCAGCTCACCCGACAGGAACTATGGCTACACCTTC. Amino acid sequence: CASSPDRNYGYTF.

This clone was detected many times. The chain recombines TRBV30 with TRBJ1-1; D remains ambiguous. The germline V gene has CDR1 GTSNPN and CDR2 SVGIG (reference sequence). This CDR3 region has 15 residues. Trimming pared 2 bases from V and 0 bases from J, leaving 13 bases between. The CDR3 sequence is CAWSYRGLMNTEAFF. CDR3 DNA sequence: TGTGCCTGGAGTTACCGCGGACTGATGAACACTGAAGCTTTCTTT.

This clone was picked up one time. The chain joins TRBV11-3 to TRBJ2-3; no clear D. The CDR3 is 13 amino acids. CDR1 and CDR2 (germline): SGHNT, YENEEA. The V end lost 1 base, the J end lost 5 bases, and 7 bases lay between the germline ends. CDR3 residues: CASSLGLKDTQYF. CDR3 in DNA: TGTGCCAGCAGCTTAGGGCTTAAAGATACGCAGTATTTT.

The chain links TRBV21-1 to TRBJ2-7; the D call in the table, TRBD2, was not verified against the DNA. TRBV21-1 is a recognized pseudogene. This CDR3 comprises 15 residues. The CDR3: CASSTPGLAGDEQYF. The CDR3 coding sequence is TGTGCCAGCAGCACCCCGGGACTAGCGGGAGACGAGCAGTACTTC.

As DNA, the CDR3 is TGTGCCAGCAGCTTAAGGAGCGGGGGGACCGGGGAGCTGTTTTTT. Translated: CASSLRSGGTGELFF. The J gene is TRBJ2-2, the V gene TRBV7-2; 9 positions match TRBD2. The J segment lost 5 bases and the V segment lost 2 bases, leaving 3 bases of the junction unmatched. In germline, CDR1 is SGHTA, CDR2 FQGNSA. The CDR3 extends over 15 amino acids.

This clone was recorded a few times. This chain joins TRBV7-2 and TRBJ2-1; D remains ambiguous. Deletions cut 0 bases from V and 10 bases from J, with 7 bases between. Germline CDR1 and CDR2: SGHTA and FQGNSA. The CDR3 runs to 12 residues. The DNA for the CDR3 is TGTGCCAGCAGCTTAGCGACTGGAGAGCAGTTCTTC. Protein product: CASSLATGEQFF. Full variable domain (missing parts from reference TRBV7-2 and TRBJ2-1): GAGVSQSPSNKVTEKGKDVELRCDPISGHTALYWYRQSLGQGLEFLIYFQGNSAPDKSGLPSDRFSAERTGGSVSTLTIQRTQQEDSAVYLCASSLATGEQFFGPGTRLTVL.

This chain joins TRBV7-9 and TRBJ1-1; D not resolved. Per the germline V gene, CDR1 is SEHNR and CDR2 is FQNEAQ (reference sequence). This CDR3 comprises 14 residues. The V and J ends lost 2 bases and 1 base respectively, with 8 bases between them. CDR3 sequence (DNA): TGTGCCAGCAGCTTAAATTCAGAGAACACTGAAGCTTTCTTT. Its translation is CASSLNSENTEAFF.

The J gene is TRBJ2-7, the V gene TRBV11-3, with 8 bases matching TRBD1. The CDR3 length is 14 residues. Germline assignment: CDR1 SGHNT and CDR2 YENEEA. Trimming removed 4 bases from V and 2 bases from J; junction bases left unmatched: 4. The CDR3, as DNA: TGTGCCAGCAGCTACGGGACAGGACCCTACGAGCAGTACTTC. Translated: CASSYGTGPYEQYF.

The V call is TRBV5-4, the J call TRBJ2-1; D may be TRBD2 (6 bases). Germline CDR1 and CDR2: SGHNT and YYREEE (reference sequence). Trimming shortened V by 6 bases and J by 5 bases, and 27 bases separated the two germline ends. This CDR3 is built from 18 residues. The CDR3 sequence is CASTPGGASLKSHNEQFF. CDR3 nucleotides: TGTGCCAGCACTCCCGGAGGGGCCTCCTTAAAATCCCACAATGAGCAGTTCTTC. Combining the CDR3 with reference TRBV5-4 and TRBJ2-1 gives the whole variable domain ETGVTQSPTHLIKTRGQQVTLRCSSQSGHNTVSWYQQALGQGPQFIFQYYREEENGRGNFPPRFSGLQFPNYSSELNVNALELDDSALYLCASTPGGASLKSHNEQFFGPGTRLTVL.

The rearrangement links TRBV3-1 (or the pseudogene TRBV3-2) to TRBJ1-3, with D uncertain. Per the germline V gene, CDR1 is LGHDT and CDR2 is YNNKEL (reference sequence). Trimming took off 1 base at V and 7 bases at J, with 5 bases between the two ends. The CDR3 loop spans 12 amino acids. Here the CDR3 reads CASSQGENTIYF. DNA of the CDR3: TGTGCCAGCAGCCAAGGAGAGAACACCATATATTTT.